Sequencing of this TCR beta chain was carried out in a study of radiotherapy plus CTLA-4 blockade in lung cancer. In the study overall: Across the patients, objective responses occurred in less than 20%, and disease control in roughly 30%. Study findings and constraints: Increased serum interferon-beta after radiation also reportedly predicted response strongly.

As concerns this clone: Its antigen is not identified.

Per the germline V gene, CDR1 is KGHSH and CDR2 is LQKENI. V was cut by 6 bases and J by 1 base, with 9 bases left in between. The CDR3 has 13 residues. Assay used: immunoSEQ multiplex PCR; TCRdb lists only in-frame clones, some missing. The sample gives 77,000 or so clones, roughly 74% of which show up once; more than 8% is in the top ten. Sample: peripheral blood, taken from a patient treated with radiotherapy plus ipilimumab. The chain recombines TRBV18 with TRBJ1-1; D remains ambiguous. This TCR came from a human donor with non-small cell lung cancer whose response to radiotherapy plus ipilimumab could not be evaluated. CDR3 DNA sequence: TGTGCCAGCTCGCGTGGGCCGAACACTGAAGCTTTCTTT. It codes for CASSRGPNTEAFF.